Reported below is one TCR beta chain. Its specificity is not known. The trim removed 4 bases at V and 3 bases at J, leaving 8 bases unmatched. The CDR3 is 17 residues long. The germline CDR1 and CDR2 sequences are MDHEN and SYDVKM. These data come from a study of T cells in Graves' hyperthyroidism and ophthalmopathy. Across the study: Before any treatment, at initial diagnosis, peripheral blood was collected. Study-wide results and limits: The model foresaw ophthalmopathy a median roughly 6 months prior to onset. Appearing also in blood were most of the thyroid clonotypes expanded above 0.001.

The TCR beta CDR3 regions underwent amplification using RNA transcripts as the source. The HTBI primer set served for first-round RT-PCR of the TCR CDR3. TCRdb called the multiplex PCR reads again in MiXCR, with one record for every CDR3 protein. The sample comprises hundreds of thousands of distinct CDR3 sequences, about 15% of which are singletons, and approximately 13% rests with the top ten. It was uncontrolled infection, other autoimmune disease, pregnancy or lactation that excluded patients. The sequence was collected from a woman aged 45-65 years with Graves' ophthalmopathy. V and J are TRBV28 and TRBJ2-1; TRBD2 matches at 11 bases. The sequencing input was blood. The CDR3 sequence: CASSSVLAGGSYNEQFF. The CDR3 region has the DNA TGTGCCAGCAGTTCTGTTCTAGCGGGAGGTAGCTACAATGAGCAGTTCTTC.